The clone carrying this T cell receptor (beta chain) has only a few counts. This sample stems from a study of T cell changes during pregnancy in multiple sclerosis. The CDR3 runs 13 residues. V was clipped by 7 bases and J by 5 bases, with 15 bases between them. Germline V gene data show CDR1 as MNHNS and CDR2 as SASEGT. Only in-frame clones appear in the TCRdb table, and some are missing; sequencing was by immunoSEQ multiplex PCR. The profile shows about 80,000 clones, about 92% of them singletons. The TCR comes from a female donor with multiple sclerosis, enrolled in a pregnancy study. The V and J genes are TRBV6-1 and TRBJ2-7, with D possibly TRBD1 on 6 matching bases. Material: peripheral blood, obtained before pregnancy. DNA for the CDR3: TGTGCCAGCACCTCGTCGGACAGCCACGAGCAGTACTTC. Translating it yields CASTSSDSHEQYF.